These T cell receptor beta chains were read from a single sample in a study of blood T cell repertoires in COVID-19. Measured with immunoSEQ multiplex PCR; TCRdb has only the in-frame clones, and not every one. The sample holds about 170,000 clones, approximately 80% seen once. Sequencing was done on a sample of peripheral blood. The receptors were sampled from a woman aged 60-75 years with acute or convalescent COVID-19. Each CDR3 is given with its conserved first and last residue. The order of the fields is V gene, J gene, CDR3 protein.

TRBV7-6,TRBJ2-2,CASSLAGLAGGTTGELFF
TRBV4-2,TRBJ1-2,CASSQETGRLVSYGYTF
TRBV4-3,TRBJ2-2,CASSQLTGSAGELFF
TRBV6-5,TRBJ2-1,CASRPTVYNEQFF
TRBV6-2/TRBV6-3,TRBJ2-7,CASSYDDTSSYEQYF
TRBV7-9,TRBJ2-2,CASSLNPRGTGELFF
TRBV28,TRBJ1-4,CASLTGAANEKLFF
TRBV7-6,TRBJ1-1,CASSLVGAMNTEAFF
TRBV18,TRBJ2-1,CASSRETGGDEQFF
TRBV7-2,TRBJ1-4,CASSYRGLGNEKLFF
TRBV7-2,TRBJ1-2,CASRPPAPGKGGYTF
TRBV5-1,TRBJ2-1,CASSLVPRGGARGNNEQFF
TRBV6-4,TRBJ2-3,CASSRAGGLDTQYF
TRBV30,TRBJ2-2,CALERFDRELFF
TRBV11-2,TRBJ1-6,CASSLGTTVSPYSPLHF
TRBV3-1/TRBV3-2,TRBJ1-6,CASTPGLYNSPLHF
TRBV6-2/TRBV6-3,TRBJ2-7,CASSYSNEADEQYF
TRBV28,TRBJ2-7,CASSFRDRSYEQYF
TRBV27,TRBJ2-1,CASSFGLLSGGADEQFF
TRBV6-1,TRBJ2-5,CASSESGTFGETQYF
TRBV15,TRBJ2-7,CATSRGTGGGYEQYF
TRBV7-2,TRBJ2-1,CASSSNGGAYNEQFF
TRBV6-2/TRBV6-3,TRBJ1-6,CASSIRQKYNSPLHF
TRBV5-1,TRBJ2-7,CASSYRGAPYEQYF
TRBV10-3,TRBJ2-7,CAISGPLWSEQYF
TRBV19,TRBJ2-6,CASTPTSSGANVLTF
TRBV11-2,TRBJ2-1,CASSFTGGPYNEQFF
TRBV6-2/TRBV6-3,TRBJ1-5,CASSGPGNQPQHF
TRBV30,TRBJ2-7,CAWGSGGKAEQYF
TRBV4-3,TRBJ1-2,CASSQDYQSNYGYTF
TRBV5-3,TRBJ1-1,CARSLPREDTEAFF
TRBV7-2,TRBJ2-7,CASSLVGQGAGEQYF
TRBV7-2,TRBJ2-5,CASSPSGTPKETQYF
TRBV29-1,TRBJ2-2,CSVGEGAITGELFF
TRBV5-4,TRBJ1-1,CASSLGTEAFF
TRBV27,TRBJ2-7,CASSLKGQVSYEQYF
TRBV10-1,TRBJ1-2,CASSESNRGLGYTF
TRBV6-2/TRBV6-3,TRBJ2-7,CASSYIYYEQYF
TRBV16,TRBJ2-3,CASSQNPGTGITDTQYF
TRBV7-2,TRBJ2-3,CASSLGQGSGTDTQYF
TRBV25-1,TRBJ2-7,CASSRGEGYEQYF
TRBV4-3,TRBJ1-1,CASSQGDYRPNTEAFF
TRBV12-5,TRBJ1-2,CASGTGQAPYGYTF
TRBV6-5,TRBJ1-6,CASSYDTGYNSPLHF
TRBV19,TRBJ2-1,CASSTYGGNEQFF
TRBV18,TRBJ2-2,CASSPGLGDIGELFF
TRBV6-5,TRBJ1-1,CASSYSPGKNTEAFF
TRBV28,TRBJ2-7,CASSLINGLEQYF